This entry lists 24 T cell receptor beta chains sequenced from one sample in a study of Graves' ophthalmopathy and Graves' hyperthyroidism. RNA transcripts were the source from which TCR beta CDR3 regions were amplified. The first round was an RT-PCR with HTBI primers, and the second round was a multiplex PCR. TCRdb processed the multiplex PCR reads anew with MiXCR; each CDR3 protein has one entry. The table includes about 1.1 million distinct CDR3 sequences, roughly two fifths detected once. Sequenced sample: peripheral blood or thyroid tissue (not recorded which). These receptors came from an adult man with Graves' hyperthyroidism.

This clonotype was seen ten or more times. The V gene is TRBV19, the J gene TRBJ1-1, with TRBD1 as a possible D gene (5 bases). The V end was cut by 4 bases, the J end by 0 bases, with 15 bases between. CDR3 size: 16 residues. Germline values: CDR1 LNHDA, CDR2 SQIVND (reference sequence). The CDR3 spells CASSRGRGGLNTEAFF. In DNA form, the CDR3 reads TGTGCCAGTAGTAGAGGAAGGGGTGGGTTGAACACTGAAGCTTTCTTT.

There are many counts of this clonotype. The rearrangement links TRBV4-2 to TRBJ2-5, with a possible D match to TRBD2 (6 bases). Per germline, CDR1 LGHNA and CDR2 YNFKEQ. The CDR3 runs to 13 residues. V lost 2 bases to trimming and J lost 5 bases, with 9 bases between them. DNA for the CDR3: TGTGCCAGCAGCCAAAGGGACTTCGAGACCCAGTACTTC. It yields the protein CASSQRDFETQYF.

This clonotype was found many times. V gene TRBV29-1 combines with J gene TRBJ2-7, with D possibly TRBD1 on 6 matching bases. V was cut by 0 bases and J by 6 bases, with 12 bases left in between. The CDR3 extends over 13 amino acids. Germline V gene lookup returns CDR1 SQVTM and CDR2 ANQGSEA. The CDR3, as DNA: TGCAGCGTTGAAGAAACAGGGTTCGGCGAGCAGTACTTC. Translating gives CSVEETGFGEQYF.

A word on this clonotype: A much more abundant neighbour one base away suggests this may be a read error. The gene calls are TRBV18 and TRBJ2-5; D not certain. Trimming left V 8 bases short and J 3 bases short, with 10 bases between. Germline loops: CDR1 KGHSH, CDR2 LQKENI. This CDR3 spans 12 amino acids. CDR3 sequence: CASGWGKETQYF. The CDR3 coding sequence is TGTGCCAGCGGCTGGGGTAAAGAGACCCAGTACTTC.

This clonotype appeared a few times. This chain connects TRBV4-3 to TRBJ1-5; TRBD1 is a possible D gene (5 bases). The CDR3 totals 16 residues. Germline CDR1 LGHNA, CDR2 YSLEER. Trimming took 0 bases from V and 5 from J, leaving 14 bases between them. CDR3 residues: CASSQEALRGHQPQHF. The CDR3 region has the DNA TGCGCCAGCAGCCAAGAAGCCTTGCGGGGCCATCAGCCCCAGCATTTT.

This clonotype was observed many times. This chain joins TRBV6-5 and TRBJ1-5, with D possibly TRBD1 on 5 matching bases. The germline V gene has CDR1 MNHEY and CDR2 SVGAGI. The CDR3 runs 13 residues. Trimming pared 6 bases from V and 7 bases from J, leaving 13 bases between. The CDR3 sequence: CASSPQGGQPQHF. The CDR3 nucleotides read TGTGCCAGCAGCCCCCAGGGAGGGCAGCCCCAGCATTTT.

This clonotype was found many times. The CDR3 DNA sequence: TGTGCCACCAGCAGAACTAAGGGGGGTCGGTACGAGCAGTACTTC. Protein: CATSRTKGGRYEQYF. This chain joins TRBV15 and TRBJ2-7; either TRBD1 or TRBD2 may fit D (6 bases each). The CDR3 contains 15 residues. The germline CDR1 and CDR2 sequences are LNHNV and YYDKDF (reference sequence). V was shortened by 2 bases and J by 4 bases, with 15 bases between the two germline ends.

This chain links TRBV12-3 or TRBV12-4 with TRBJ2-2; the D is unclear. This CDR3 region has 13 residues. V lost 2 bases, J lost 6 bases, and 7 bases lay in between. CDR3 bases: TGTGCCAGCAGTTTAAGTTATTCCGGGGAGCTGTTTTTT. This codes for CASSLSYSGELFF.

In its sample, this clonotype was seen many times. In DNA, the CDR3 is TGTGCCATCAGTGATATGAGCCGGGGGCATTCCTACGAGCAGTACTTC. It encodes CAISDMSRGHSYEQYF. V is TRBV10-3 and J is TRBJ2-7, with D perhaps assigned TRBD1 or TRBD2 (6 bases each). This CDR3 is 16 amino acids long. V lost 3 bases to trimming and J lost 1 base, with 16 bases between them. The V gene's germline CDR1 is ENHRY and CDR2 SYGVKD.

This chain uses TRBV29-1 with TRBJ2-5; D might be TRBD1 (5 bases). V shed 5 bases and J shed 5 bases, with 21 bases lying between them. CDR3 length: 15 amino acids. In germline, CDR1 is SQVTM, CDR2 ANQGSEA. The CDR3 protein is CSVLDTEALGETQYF. CDR3 sequence (DNA): TGCAGCGTTTTGGACACTGAAGCTTTGGGGGAGACCCAGTACTTC.

A few counts support this clonotype. The genes are TRBV4-1 and TRBJ1-5; D may be TRBD1 (5 bases). V lost 2 bases to trimming and J lost 4 bases, with 12 bases between them. The CDR3 is made up of 15 amino acids. Germline CDR1 reads MGHRA; CDR2 reads YSYEKL. CDR3 region: CASSQMMGLNQPQHF. The CDR3 DNA is TGCGCCAGCAGCCAAATGATGGGGCTAAATCAGCCCCAGCATTTT.

The table lists this clonotype with a few counts. This chain links TRBV6-2 or TRBV6-3 with TRBJ2-7; 7 bases match TRBD2. The CDR3 consists of 14 residues. Trimming cost V 6 bases and J 3 bases; bases outside gene matches: 8. Germline assignment: CDR1 MNHEY and CDR2 SVGEGT. CDR3 in amino acids: CASRRLAESYEQYF. The CDR3 DNA sequence: TGTGCCAGCAGGCGGCTAGCGGAGAGCTACGAGCAGTACTTC.

This clonotype was detected ten times or more. The CDR3 reads CASSSGGLSYEQYF. DNA for the CDR3: TGTGCCAGCAGTAGCGGGGGTCTCTCCTACGAGCAGTACTTC. This sequence joins TRBV7-9 and TRBJ2-7; 9 bases map to TRBD2. V gave up 6 bases and J gave up 0 bases; unmatched junction bases: 3. This CDR3 spans 14 amino acids. The germline V gene encodes CDR1 SEHNR and CDR2 FQNEAQ (reference sequence).

With regard to this clonotype: A much larger clone is a single base away; this may be a read error. The chain couples TRBV4-1 to TRBJ1-1, with TRBD1 as a possible D gene (5 bases). With 0 bases removed from V and 4 bases from J, the gap between germline ends came to 18 bases. Germline V gene sequence: CDR1 MGHRA, CDR2 YSYEKL. This CDR3 spans 17 amino acids. In DNA, the CDR3 is TGCGCCAGCAGCCAAGATGATCGGACAAGGCTCAGCACTGAAGCTTTCTTT. Translated, it gives CASSQDDRTRLSTEAFF.

Ten or more counts support this clonotype. V and J are TRBV9 and TRBJ2-5; 14 bases fit TRBD2. The CDR3 runs 19 residues. Per the germline V gene, CDR1 is SGDLS and CDR2 is YYNGEE. Trimming removed 3 bases from V and 2 bases from J; junction bases left unmatched: 12. The CDR3 sequence is CASSGTGLAGGLWQETQYF. CDR3 DNA sequence: TGTGCCAGCAGCGGTACTGGACTAGCGGGAGGTTTGTGGCAAGAGACCCAGTACTTC.

In its sample, this clonotype was seen once. The J gene is TRBJ2-6, the V gene TRBV7-2; D is possibly TRBD2 (6 bases). The CDR3 runs 15 residues. The germline gives CDR1 SGHTA, CDR2 FQGNSA. Trimming left V 5 bases short and J 4 bases short, with 12 bases between. CDR3 coding DNA: TGTGCCAGCAGCCCCTGGGACTGGGGGGCCAACGTCCTGACTTTC. Translating gives CASSPWDWGANVLTF.

This clonotype was observed at least ten times. At one end the junction does not follow the germline gene, possibly because of a read error. V usage is TRBV10-3 and J usage is TRBJ1-5, with D hard to call. The germline V gene has CDR1 ENHRY and CDR2 SYGVKD. The CDR3 is 12 residues long. The CDR3 DNA reads TGTGCCAGCAGTTACGCGAATCAGCCCCAGCATTTT. Its protein is CASSYANQPQHF.

For the CDR3, the DNA is TGTGCCAGCAGCTTAGCCAGGGGGGTGGCTAGCGGGCGCTCGAACACCGGGGAGCTGTTTTTT. Its protein product is CASSLARGVASGRSNTGELFF. The gene calls are TRBV11-1 and TRBJ2-2, with D perhaps matching TRBD2 (8 bases). Germline CDR1 and CDR2: SGHAT and FQDESV (reference sequence). V was shortened by 0 bases and J by 0 bases, with 23 bases between the two germline ends. The CDR3 extends over 21 amino acids.

The chain recombines TRBV11-2 with TRBJ2-7; D may be TRBD1 (6 bases). Trimming pared 5 bases from V and 5 bases from J, leaving 19 bases between. The CDR3 spans 15 residues. Germline assignment: CDR1 SGHAT and CDR2 FQNNGV. CDR3: CASSPGAGFDDEQYF. CDR3 coding DNA: TGTGCCAGCAGCCCAGGGGCAGGGTTTGACGACGAGCAGTACTTC.

With regard to this clonotype: No conserved phenylalanine or tryptophan ends this CDR3, so it is likely a read error. This rearrangement joins TRBV12-3 or TRBV12-4 to TRBJ2-5, with 12 nucleotides matching TRBD2. Trimming at V came to 3 bases and at J to 5 bases, leaving 7 bases not matched to a gene. This CDR3 region has 16 residues. The CDR3 sequence is CASSLAASGRGETQYL. The CDR3, as DNA: TGTGCCAGCAGTTTGGCGGCTAGCGGGAGGGGGGAGACCCAGTACCTC.

V is TRBV10-1 and J is TRBJ1-6, with D possibly being TRBD1 (6 bases). V shed 2 bases and J shed 10 bases, with 12 bases lying between them. This CDR3 is 14 amino acids long. Germline values: CDR1 WNHNN, CDR2 SYGVQD (reference sequence). The CDR3 DNA reads TGCGCCAGCAGTGAGGGTAGGGGGAGATCACCCCTCCACTTT. This gives the protein CASSEGRGRSPLHF.

In its sample, this clonotype was seen a few times. The chain employs TRBV5-8 and TRBJ2-7; 10 bases fit TRBD2. Per germline, CDR1 SGHTS and CDR2 YDEGEE. The CDR3 consists of 13 residues. Trimming cost V 4 bases and J 7 bases; bases outside gene matches: 5. CDR3 nucleotides: TGTGCCAGCAGCCGGACTAGCGGATGGGAGCAGTACTTC. This translates into CASSRTSGWEQYF.

CDR3 in amino acids: CASSLPRGSEKLFF. Written as DNA, the CDR3 is TGTGCCAGCAGCTTACCCAGGGGGTCTGAAAAACTGTTTTTT. The chain couples TRBV11-2 to TRBJ1-4, with 7 positions matching TRBD1. The CDR3 sequence is 14 residues long. Germline values: CDR1 SGHAT, CDR2 FQNNGV. After removal of 2 bases from V and 7 bases from J, the junction contained 4 bases not matched to a gene. Combining the CDR3 with reference TRBV11-2 and TRBJ1-4 gives the whole variable domain EAGVAQSPRYKIIEKRQSVAFWCNPISGHATLYWYQQILGQGPKLLIQFQNNGVVDDSQLPKDRFSAERLKGVDSTLKIQPAKLEDSAVYLCASSLPRGSEKLFFGSGTQLSVL.

About this clonotype: A single base separates this from a much larger clone, so it may be a read error. This rearrangement joins TRBV9 to TRBJ1-2; TRBD1 matches at 11 bases. Germline assignment: CDR1 SGDLS and CDR2 YYNGEE. This CDR3 region has 17 residues. The CDR3 sequence: CAGSARTGGFGDYGYTF. CDR3 DNA sequence: TGTGCCGGCAGCGCTCGGACAGGGGGCTTCGGAGACTATGGCTACACCTTC.